This T cell receptor beta chain was identified during a study of blood T cell repertoires in COVID-19 (dated by TCRdb to 2019 to 2021). A note on the overall study: Collaborator samples came from the United States, Italy and Spain and covered acute and convalescent phases of COVID-19. The material from the prospective study consisted of cDNA or gDNA derived from T cells, B-cell-depleted T cells, or PBMCs. Deeply sampled blood TCRbeta repertoires from subjects exposed to, actively infected with, or recovered from COVID-19 were included in the dataset. A freely available public database, intended as a resource for researchers studying the immune response to SARS-CoV-2, is where the repertoires were released. The samples were drawn from the first 160 participants of the ongoing ImmuneRACE study and from over a thousand subjects provided by 6 global collaborators. A de-identified subject ID, COVID-19 status, age in years and sex were almost always included in the sample metadata. HLA class I and class II types, where available, came from metadata supplied by the sample provider rather than from assay-based typing.

The paper as a whole reports these results and caveats: The quantity of clinical and demographic metadata differed by source and by participant and was supplied without curation.

To note about this clone: Its antigen is currently not known. There are no base qualities to consult, and no much larger clone falls within one base.

Taken from cysteine to phenylalanine, the CDR3 has 13 residues. The sequence is cut down to CDR3 DNA, 39 bases in frame from base 1. CDR1 and CDR2 were assigned from the germline V gene as KGHDR and SFDVKD. At the junction V is shortened by 6 bases and J by 10 bases; bases outside the gene matches: 5. Collaborating institutions collected whole blood in K2EDTA tubes following their own protocols. For TCRbeta analysis, collaborators shipped samples in one of three forms: frozen whole blood, isolated PBMCs, or DNA extracted from either of those sample types. TCRbeta CDR3 regions were amplified from genomic DNA using the immunoSEQ Assay, a bias-controlled multiplex PCR. For the original study's pipeline: Nucleated cell counts per sample were estimated from amplification of reference gene primers within the assay. To quantify the absolute abundance of each unique TCRbeta CDR3 rearrangement, sequence reads were collapsed and filtered. For each sample, productive Simpson clonality was calculated by taking the square root of Simpson's diversity index across productive rearrangements. TCRdb's version of the immuneACCESS table is confined to in-frame rearrangements and falls short of the full clone set. An unresolved V gene accounts for under half of the shortfall where checked; the remainder is of unknown origin. D and trimming were read from the DNA, whereas the V and J calls and clone size are those reported in that table. This sample gives 120,000 or so clones in total; 71% of them show up just once. The ten largest account for under 1% of the sample.

The specimen was peripheral blood. Recombination connected TRBV24-1 to TRBJ1-6, with 7 junctional bases fitting TRBD1. The sequence was collected from a human donor with acute or convalescent COVID-19. The donor label of this sample is uncertain. The bases read TGTGCCACCAGTCAGGGGGTGGGCTCACCCCTCCACTTT. This encodes CATSQGVGSPLHF.